This T cell receptor beta chain was observed in a study of blood T cell repertoires in COVID-19. The wider study: The United States, Italy and Spain supplied acute and convalescent COVID-19 samples. PBMCs, B-cell-depleted T cells, or T cells were the source of the cDNA or gDNA that made up the material.

This table comes from immunoSEQ multiplex PCR, and its TCRdb copy is limited to in-frame clones, with some not included. Among 150,000 to 200,000 clones listed, about 91% were seen once. In germline, CDR1 is LNHDA, CDR2 SQIVND (reference sequence). V shed 5 bases and J shed 0 bases, with 17 bases lying between them. This CDR3 has 17 residues. This clone was seen a single time. Across about two dozen US areas, participants ranged in age from 18 to 89 years. Researchers sorted participants into cohorts using their self-reported clinical history. This TCR came from a woman aged 35 to 49 with acute COVID-19. The chain recombines TRBV19 with TRBJ1-5; D ambiguous. Specimen: PBMCs or T cells enriched from blood (not recorded which). CDR3 DNA sequence: TGTGCCAGTAGTCGAGGGCTATCTAGCGATAGCAATCAGCCCCAGCATTTT. It yields the protein CASSRGLSSDSNQPQHF.